This T cell receptor beta chain was sequenced in a study of blood T cell repertoires in COVID-19. Study at large: There were acute and convalescent COVID-19 samples, and they came from the United States, Italy and Spain. Nucleic acid was either cDNA or gDNA, and it came from T cells, B-cell-depleted T cells, or PBMCs.

Authors' methods: Reference gene primer amplification in the assay estimated nucleated cell counts. Measured with immunoSEQ multiplex PCR; TCRdb has only the in-frame clones, and not every one. V, J and clone size were drawn from that table, and D and trimming were deduced from the DNA. The repertoire holds about 310,000 clones, around 90% seen once, with around 1.2% in the top ten. V lost 3 bases to trimming and J lost 7 bases, with 19 bases between them. The V gene's germline CDR1 is DFQATT and CDR2 SNEGSKA (reference sequence). The CDR3 length is 16 residues. The material sequenced was peripheral blood. This receptor was obtained from a man between 65 and 85 years old with acute or convalescent COVID-19. The chain couples TRBV20-1 to TRBJ1-6; tentatively, D is TRBD1 (6 bases). CDR3 DNA: TGCAGTGCTAGTGGCGACAGGCCCATCACAAATTCACCCCTCCACTTT. Protein: CSASGDRPITNSPLHF.